Listed here is a single T cell receptor beta chain. The data were obtained in a study of early T cells in non-severe SARS-CoV-2 infection. Individual cDNA molecules were tagged with unique molecular identifiers, the study reported. TCRdb passed the 5' RACE reads through MiXCR, listing each CDR3 protein once. This sample has over 45,000 distinct CDR3 sequences, with under 8% found just once. V shed 0 bases and J shed 5 bases, with 10 bases lying between them. CDR1 and CDR2 from the germline V gene are MNHEY and SVGAGI. The CDR3 is 14 residues long. The chain uses TRBV6-5 and TRBJ1-1, with D unresolved. This specimen consisted of whole blood, obtained at baseline. The receptor was isolated from an adult who was a healthcare worker with PCR-confirmed SARS-CoV-2 infection or an uninfected control (not recorded which). The CDR3 DNA reads TGTGCCAGCAGTTACTCGGGATTCGCGACTGAAGCTTTCTTT. Translated, it gives CASSYSGFATEAFF.